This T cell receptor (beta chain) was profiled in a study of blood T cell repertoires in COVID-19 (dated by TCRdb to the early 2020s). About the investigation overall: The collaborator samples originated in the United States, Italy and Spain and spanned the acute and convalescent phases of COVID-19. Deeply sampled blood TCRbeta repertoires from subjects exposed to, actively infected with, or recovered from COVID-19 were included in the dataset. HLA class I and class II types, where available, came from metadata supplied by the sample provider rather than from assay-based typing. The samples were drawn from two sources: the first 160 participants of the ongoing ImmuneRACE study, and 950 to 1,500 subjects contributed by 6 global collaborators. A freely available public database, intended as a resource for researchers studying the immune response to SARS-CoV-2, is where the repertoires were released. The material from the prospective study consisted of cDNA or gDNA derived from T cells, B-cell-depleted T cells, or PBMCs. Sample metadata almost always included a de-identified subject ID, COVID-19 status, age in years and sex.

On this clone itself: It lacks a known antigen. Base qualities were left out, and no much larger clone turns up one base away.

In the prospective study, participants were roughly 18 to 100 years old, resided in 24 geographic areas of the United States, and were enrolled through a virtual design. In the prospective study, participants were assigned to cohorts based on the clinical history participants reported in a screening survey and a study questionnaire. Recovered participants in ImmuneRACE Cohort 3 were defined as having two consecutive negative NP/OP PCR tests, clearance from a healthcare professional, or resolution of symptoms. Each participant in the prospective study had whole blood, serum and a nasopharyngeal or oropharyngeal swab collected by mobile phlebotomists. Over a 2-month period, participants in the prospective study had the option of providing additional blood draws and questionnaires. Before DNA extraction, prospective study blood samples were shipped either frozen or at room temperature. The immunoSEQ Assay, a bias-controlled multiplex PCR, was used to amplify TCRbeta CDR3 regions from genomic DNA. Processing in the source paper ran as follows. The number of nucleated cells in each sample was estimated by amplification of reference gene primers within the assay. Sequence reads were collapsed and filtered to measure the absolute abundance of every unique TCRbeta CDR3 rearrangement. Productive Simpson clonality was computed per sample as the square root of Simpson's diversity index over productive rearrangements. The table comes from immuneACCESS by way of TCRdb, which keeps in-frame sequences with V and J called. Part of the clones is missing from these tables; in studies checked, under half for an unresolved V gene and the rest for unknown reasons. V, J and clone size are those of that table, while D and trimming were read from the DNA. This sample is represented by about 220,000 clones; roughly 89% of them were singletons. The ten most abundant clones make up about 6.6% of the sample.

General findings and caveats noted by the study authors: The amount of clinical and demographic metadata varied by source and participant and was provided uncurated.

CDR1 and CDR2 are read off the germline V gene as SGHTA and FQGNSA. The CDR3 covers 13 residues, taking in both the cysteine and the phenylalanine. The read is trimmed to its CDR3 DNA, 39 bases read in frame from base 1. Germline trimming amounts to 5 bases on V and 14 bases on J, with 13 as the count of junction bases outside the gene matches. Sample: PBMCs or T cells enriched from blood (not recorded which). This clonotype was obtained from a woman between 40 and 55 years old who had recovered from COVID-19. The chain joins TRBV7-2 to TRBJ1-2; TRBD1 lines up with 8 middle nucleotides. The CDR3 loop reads CASSTAPGGGGTF. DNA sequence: TGTGCCAGCAGCACAGCTCCAGGGGGCGGCGGGACCTTC.